This T cell receptor (beta chain) was obtained from a study of OX40 agonist ivuxolimab in advanced cancers. About the research overall: Patients were dosed with the agonistic anti-OX40 (CD134) antibody ivuxolimab. The study enrolled dose-escalation patients with hepatocellular carcinoma, melanoma, renal cell or head and neck cancer.

Trimming shortened V by 3 bases and J by 1 base, and 10 bases separated the two germline ends. The CDR3 is made up of 14 amino acids. The V gene's germline CDR1 is SGHRS and CDR2 YFSETQ. Some clones are missing from TCRdb's copy, which holds only in-frame ones; the method was immunoSEQ multiplex PCR. The table includes around 92,000 clones, 84% detected once. About this clone itself: The antigen remains undetermined.

Study-wide findings and caveats: The authors did not determine the antigen specificity of the expanded peripheral T cells. Both blood CD4+ and CD8+ T cells showed clonal growth by week 6 at 0.1 to 3.0 mg/kg.

This TCR was recovered from an adult with an advanced solid tumor such as melanoma, head and neck, liver or kidney cancer. This chain joins TRBV5-1 and TRBJ2-5; D is tentatively TRBD1 or TRBD2 (7 bases each). This specimen consisted of CD4+ or CD8+ T cells sorted from blood, obtained in a trial of the OX40 agonist ivuxolimab. This chain's CDR3 is CASSSGGVQETQYF. The CDR3 DNA reads as TGCGCCAGCAGCTCAGGGGGGGTCCAAGAGACCCAGTACTTC. Together with reference TRBV5-1 and TRBJ2-5, the CDR3 gives the full variable domain: KAGVTQTPRYLIKTRGQQVTLSCSPISGHRSVSWYQQTPGQGLQFLFEYFSETQRNKGNFPGRFSGRQFSNSRSEMNVSTLELGDSALYLCASSSGGVQETQYFGPGTRLLVL.